The entry that follows covers one T cell receptor (beta chain) sequence. This record belongs to a study of shared clonotypes between healthy human individuals. In germline, CDR1 is LNHDA, CDR2 SQIVND (reference sequence). V was pared by 3 bases and J by 2 bases, with 13 bases between. CDR3 length: 16 amino acids. The repertoire was sequenced with immunoSEQ multiplex PCR; TCRdb's copy has only in-frame clones and lacks some. The data hold approximately 2,300,000 clones, with less than 95% observed a single time. This chain connects TRBV19 to TRBJ1-4; D uncertain. The receptor comes from a man between 18 and 35 years old in good health. Some clones in this sample may be carry-over from other donors' samples. The material sequenced was naive CD4+ T cells from PBMCs. Specified subset: CD45RA+ positively selected. CDR3 amino acids: CASSILRVATNEKLFF. CDR3 sequence (DNA): TGTGCCAGTAGTATCCTCAGAGTGGCGACTAATGAAAAACTGTTTTTT.